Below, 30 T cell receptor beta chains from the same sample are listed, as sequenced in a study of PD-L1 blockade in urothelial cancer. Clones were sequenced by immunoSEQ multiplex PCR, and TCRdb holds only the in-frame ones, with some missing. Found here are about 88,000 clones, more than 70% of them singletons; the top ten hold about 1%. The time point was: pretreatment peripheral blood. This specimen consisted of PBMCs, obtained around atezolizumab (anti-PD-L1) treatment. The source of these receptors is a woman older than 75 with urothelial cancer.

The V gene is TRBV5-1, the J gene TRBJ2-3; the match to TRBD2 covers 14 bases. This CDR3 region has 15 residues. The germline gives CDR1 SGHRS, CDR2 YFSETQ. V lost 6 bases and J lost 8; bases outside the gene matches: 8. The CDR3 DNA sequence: TGCGCCAGCACCCCGACCGGGACTAGCGGGAGTACGCAGTATTTT. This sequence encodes CASTPTGTSGSTQYF.

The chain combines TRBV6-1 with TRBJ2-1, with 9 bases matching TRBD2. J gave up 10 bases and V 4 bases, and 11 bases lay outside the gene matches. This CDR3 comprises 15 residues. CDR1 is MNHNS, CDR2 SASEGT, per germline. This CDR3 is CASSGAGGPRGEQFF. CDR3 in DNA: TGTGCCAGCAGTGGGGCGGGAGGGCCCCGGGGAGAGCAGTTCTTC.

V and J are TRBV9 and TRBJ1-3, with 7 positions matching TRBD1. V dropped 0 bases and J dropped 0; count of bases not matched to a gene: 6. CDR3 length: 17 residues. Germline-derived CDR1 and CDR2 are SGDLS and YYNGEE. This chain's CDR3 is CASSVAGTVYSGNTIYF. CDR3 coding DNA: TGTGCCAGCAGCGTAGCCGGGACAGTGTACTCTGGAAACACCATATATTTT.

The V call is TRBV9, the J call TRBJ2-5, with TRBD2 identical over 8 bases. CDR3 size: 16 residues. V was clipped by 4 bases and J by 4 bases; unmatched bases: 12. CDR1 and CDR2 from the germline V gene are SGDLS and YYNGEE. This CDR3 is CASSPRGGGLGETQYF. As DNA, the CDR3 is TGTGCCAGCAGCCCGAGAGGGGGGGGACTAGGAGAGACCCAGTACTTC.

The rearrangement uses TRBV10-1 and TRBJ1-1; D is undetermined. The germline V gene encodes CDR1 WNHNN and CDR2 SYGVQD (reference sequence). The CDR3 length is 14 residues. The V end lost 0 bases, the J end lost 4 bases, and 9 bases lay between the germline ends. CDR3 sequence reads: CASSESGGGTEAFF. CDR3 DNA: TGCGCCAGCAGTGAGTCGGGCGGAGGCACTGAAGCTTTCTTT.

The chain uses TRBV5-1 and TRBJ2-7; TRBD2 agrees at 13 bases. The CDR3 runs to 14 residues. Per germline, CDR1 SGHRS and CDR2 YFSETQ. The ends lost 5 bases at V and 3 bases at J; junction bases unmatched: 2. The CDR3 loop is CASSRTSGSYEQYF. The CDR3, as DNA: TGCGCCAGCAGTAGGACTAGCGGGAGCTACGAGCAGTACTTC.

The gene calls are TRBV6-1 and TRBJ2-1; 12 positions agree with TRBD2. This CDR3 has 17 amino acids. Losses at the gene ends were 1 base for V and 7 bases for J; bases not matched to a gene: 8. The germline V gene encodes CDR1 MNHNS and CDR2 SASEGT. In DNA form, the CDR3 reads TGTGCCAGCAGTGAAGGGGCTAGCGGGAGGGCCCTAAATGAGCAGTTCTTC. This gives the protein CASSEGASGRALNEQFF.

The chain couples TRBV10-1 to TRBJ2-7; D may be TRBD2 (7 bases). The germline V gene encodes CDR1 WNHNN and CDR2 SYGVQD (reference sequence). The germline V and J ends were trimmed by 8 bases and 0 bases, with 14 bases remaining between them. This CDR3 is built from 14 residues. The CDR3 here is CASGPGGTSYEQYF. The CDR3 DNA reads TGCGCCAGCGGACCGGGGGGCACCTCCTACGAGCAGTACTTC.

The CDR3 DNA follows: TGTGCCACCAGCAGAGCGGTTAGCGGGTACGAGCAGTACTTC. Translated: CATSRAVSGYEQYF. The chain combines TRBV15 with TRBJ2-7; 7 nucleotides agree with TRBD2. This CDR3 is 14 amino acids long. From germline, CDR1 is LNHNV and CDR2 YYDKDF (reference sequence). V lost 1 base, J lost 4 bases, and 4 bases stayed unmatched.

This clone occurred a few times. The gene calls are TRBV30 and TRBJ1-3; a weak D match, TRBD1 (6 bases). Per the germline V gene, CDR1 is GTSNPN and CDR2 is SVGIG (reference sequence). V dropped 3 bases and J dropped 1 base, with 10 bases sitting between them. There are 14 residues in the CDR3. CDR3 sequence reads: CAWSADRSGNTIYF. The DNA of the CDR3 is TGTGCCTGGAGCGCCGACAGGTCTGGAAACACCATATATTTT. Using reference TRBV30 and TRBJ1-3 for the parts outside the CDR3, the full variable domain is SQTIHQWPATLVQPVGSPLSLECTVEGTSNPNLYWYRQAAGRGLQLLFYSVGIGQISSEVPQNLSASRPQDRQFILSSKKLLLSDSGFYLCAWSADRSGNTIYFGEGSWLTVV.

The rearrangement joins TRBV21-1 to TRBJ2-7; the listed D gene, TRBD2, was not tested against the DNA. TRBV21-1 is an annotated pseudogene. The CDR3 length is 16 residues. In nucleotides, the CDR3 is TGTGCCAGCAGCAAAACTTGCCTAGCGGGGACCTACGAGCAGTACTTC. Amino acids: CASSKTCLAGTYEQYF.

DNA of the CDR3: TGCCCCTACCGCCGTCATGGCTACACCTTC. It is translated as CPYRRHGYTF. The genes are TRBV20-1 and TRBJ1-2; D is unresolved. CDR1 DFQATT and CDR2 SNEGSKA come from the germline V gene (reference sequence). The CDR3 length is 10 residues.

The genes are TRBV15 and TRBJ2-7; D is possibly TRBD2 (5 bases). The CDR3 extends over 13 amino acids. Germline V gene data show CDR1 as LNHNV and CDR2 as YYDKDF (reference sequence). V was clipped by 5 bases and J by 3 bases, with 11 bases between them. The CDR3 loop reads CATSHRGGYEQYF. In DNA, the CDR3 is TGTGCCACCAGCCACCGCGGAGGCTACGAGCAGTACTTC. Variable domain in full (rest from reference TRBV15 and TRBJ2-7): DAMVIQNPRYQVTQFGKPVTLSCSQTLNHNVMYWYQQKSSQAPKLLFHYYDKDFNNEADTPDNFQSRRPNTSFCFLDIRSPGLGDTAMYLCATSHRGGYEQYFGPGTRLTVT.

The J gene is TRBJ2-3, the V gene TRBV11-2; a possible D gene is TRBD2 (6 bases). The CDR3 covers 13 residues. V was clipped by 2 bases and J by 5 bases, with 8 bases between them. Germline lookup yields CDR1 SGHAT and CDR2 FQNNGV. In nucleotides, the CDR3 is TGTGCCAGCAGCTTAACTAGCCAAGATACGCAGTATTTT. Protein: CASSLTSQDTQYF.

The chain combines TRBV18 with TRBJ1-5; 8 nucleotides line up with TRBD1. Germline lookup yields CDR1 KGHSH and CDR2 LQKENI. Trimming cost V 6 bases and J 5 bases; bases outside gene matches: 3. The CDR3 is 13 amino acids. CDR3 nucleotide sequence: TGTGCCAGCTCCCCGGGACAGGATCAGCCCCAGCATTTT. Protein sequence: CASSPGQDQPQHF.

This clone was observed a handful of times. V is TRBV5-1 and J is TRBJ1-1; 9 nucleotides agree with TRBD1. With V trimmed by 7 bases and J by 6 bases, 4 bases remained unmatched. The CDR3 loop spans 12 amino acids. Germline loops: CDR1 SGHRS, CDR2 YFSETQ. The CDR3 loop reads CASLGQGAEAFF. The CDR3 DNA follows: TGCGCCAGCTTGGGACAGGGAGCTGAAGCTTTCTTT.

The CDR3: CASSVGQGTGEQFF. DNA for the CDR3: TGTGCCAGCAGCGTAGGACAGGGAACGGGTGAGCAGTTCTTC. The chain joins TRBV9 to TRBJ2-1; 7 positions agree with TRBD1. V gave up 0 bases and J gave up 9 bases; unmatched junction bases: 6. Germline loops: CDR1 SGDLS, CDR2 YYNGEE. The CDR3 covers 14 residues.

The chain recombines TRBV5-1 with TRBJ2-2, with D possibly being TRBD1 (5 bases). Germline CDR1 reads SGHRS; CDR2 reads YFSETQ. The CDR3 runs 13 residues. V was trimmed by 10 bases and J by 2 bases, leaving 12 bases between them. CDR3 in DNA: TGCGCCTGCGGCGACAGCAACACCGGGGAGCTGTTTTTT. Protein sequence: CACGDSNTGELFF.

The CDR3 is CASSSTQGSYGYTF. CDR3 bases: TGTGCCAGCAGCTCCACACAGGGTTCCTATGGCTACACCTTC. The genes are TRBV5-4 and TRBJ1-2; tentative D call: TRBD1 (6 bases). The CDR3 extends over 14 amino acids. The V end lost 3 bases, the J end lost 4 bases, and 13 bases lay between the germline ends. The V gene's germline CDR1 is SGHNT and CDR2 YYREEE (reference sequence).

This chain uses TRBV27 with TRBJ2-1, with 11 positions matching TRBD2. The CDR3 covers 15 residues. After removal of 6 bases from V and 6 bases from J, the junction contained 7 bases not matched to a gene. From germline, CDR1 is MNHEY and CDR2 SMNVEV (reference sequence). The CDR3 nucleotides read TGTGCCAGCAGCCGGCCGGGACTAGCGGCCAATGAGCAGTTCTTC. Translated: CASSRPGLAANEQFF.

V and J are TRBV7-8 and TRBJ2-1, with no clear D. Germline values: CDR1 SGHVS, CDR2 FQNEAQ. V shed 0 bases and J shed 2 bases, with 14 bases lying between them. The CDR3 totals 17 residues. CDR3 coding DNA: TGTGCCAGCAGCTTAGCGAACTGGCGACAAACCTACAATGAGCAGTTCTTC. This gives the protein CASSLANWRQTYNEQFF.

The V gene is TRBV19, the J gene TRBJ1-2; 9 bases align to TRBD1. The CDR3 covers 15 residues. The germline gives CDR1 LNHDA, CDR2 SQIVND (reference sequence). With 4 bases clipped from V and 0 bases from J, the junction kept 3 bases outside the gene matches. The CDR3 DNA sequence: TGTGCCAGTAGTAGACAGGGGGGAGCTAACTATGGCTACACCTTC. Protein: CASSRQGGANYGYTF.

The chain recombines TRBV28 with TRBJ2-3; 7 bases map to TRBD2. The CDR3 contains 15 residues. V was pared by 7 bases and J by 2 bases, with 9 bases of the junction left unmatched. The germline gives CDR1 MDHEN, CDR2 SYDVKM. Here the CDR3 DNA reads TGTGCCAGCACCTCACTTAGCGGGTTCACAGATACGCAGTATTTT. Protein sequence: CASTSLSGFTDTQYF. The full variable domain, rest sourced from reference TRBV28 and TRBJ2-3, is DVKVTQSSRYLVKRTGEKVFLECVQDMDHENMFWYRQDPGLGLRLIYFSYDVKMKEKGDIPEGYSVSREKKERFSLILESASTNQTSMYLCASTSLSGFTDTQYFGPGTRLTVL.

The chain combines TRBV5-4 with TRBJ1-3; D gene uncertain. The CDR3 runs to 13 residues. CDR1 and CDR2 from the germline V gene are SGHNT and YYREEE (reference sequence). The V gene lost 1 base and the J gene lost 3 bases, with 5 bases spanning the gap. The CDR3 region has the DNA TGTGCCAGCAGCTTGTTCGGTGGAAACACCATATATTTT. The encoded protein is CASSLFGGNTIYF.

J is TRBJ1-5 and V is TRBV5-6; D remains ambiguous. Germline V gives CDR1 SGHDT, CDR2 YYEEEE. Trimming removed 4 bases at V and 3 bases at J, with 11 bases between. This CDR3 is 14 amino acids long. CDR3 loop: CASSRSQFNQPQHF. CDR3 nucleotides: TGTGCCAGCAGCCGATCACAGTTCAATCAGCCCCAGCATTTT.

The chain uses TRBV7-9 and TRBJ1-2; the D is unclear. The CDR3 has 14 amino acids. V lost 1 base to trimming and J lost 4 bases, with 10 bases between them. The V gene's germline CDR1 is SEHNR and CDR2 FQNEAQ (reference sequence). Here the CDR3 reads CASSLVVLVYGYTF. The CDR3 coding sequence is TGTGCCAGCAGCTTAGTAGTGCTCGTCTATGGCTACACCTTC.

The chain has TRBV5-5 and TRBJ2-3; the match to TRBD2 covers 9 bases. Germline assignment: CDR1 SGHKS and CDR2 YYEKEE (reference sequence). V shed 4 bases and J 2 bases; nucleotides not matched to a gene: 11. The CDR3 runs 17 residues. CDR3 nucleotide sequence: TGTGCCAGCAGCCCCAGGCTAGCGGGATTTGTCACAGATACGCAGTATTTT. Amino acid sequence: CASSPRLAGFVTDTQYF.

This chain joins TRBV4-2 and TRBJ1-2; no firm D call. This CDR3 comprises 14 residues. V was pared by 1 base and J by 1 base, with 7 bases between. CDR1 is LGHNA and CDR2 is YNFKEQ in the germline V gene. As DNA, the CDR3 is TGTGCCAGCAGCCAAGGGGCCGTTAACTATGGCTACACCTTC. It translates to CASSQGAVNYGYTF.

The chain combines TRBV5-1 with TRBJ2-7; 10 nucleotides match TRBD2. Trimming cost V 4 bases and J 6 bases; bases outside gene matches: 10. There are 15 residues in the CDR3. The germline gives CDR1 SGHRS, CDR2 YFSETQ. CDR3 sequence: CASSDASGSRAEQYF. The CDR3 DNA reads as TGCGCCAGCAGCGACGCTAGCGGGAGTCGGGCCGAGCAGTACTTC.

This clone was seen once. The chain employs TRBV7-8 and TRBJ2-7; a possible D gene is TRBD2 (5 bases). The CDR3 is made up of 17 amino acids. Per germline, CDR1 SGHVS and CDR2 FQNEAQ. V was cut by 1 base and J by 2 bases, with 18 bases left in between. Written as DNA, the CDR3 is TGTGCCAGCAGCTTAGGGGGTCCGAGGGCCCCCGCCTACGAGCAGTACTTC. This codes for CASSLGGPRAPAYEQYF.